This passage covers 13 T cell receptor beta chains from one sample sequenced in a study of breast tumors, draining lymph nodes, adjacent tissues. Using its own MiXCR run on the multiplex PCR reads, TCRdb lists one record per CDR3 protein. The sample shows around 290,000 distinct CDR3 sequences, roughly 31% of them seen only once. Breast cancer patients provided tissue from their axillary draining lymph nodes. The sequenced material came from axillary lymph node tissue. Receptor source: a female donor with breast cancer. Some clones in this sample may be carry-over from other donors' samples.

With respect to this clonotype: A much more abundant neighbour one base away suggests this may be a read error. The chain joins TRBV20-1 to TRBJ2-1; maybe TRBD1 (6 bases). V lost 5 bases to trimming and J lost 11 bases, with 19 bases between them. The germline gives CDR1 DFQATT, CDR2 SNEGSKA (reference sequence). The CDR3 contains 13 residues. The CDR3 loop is CSADRPNLLKQFF. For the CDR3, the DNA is TGCAGTGCTGACAGGCCCAACCTTCTGAAGCAGTTCTTC.

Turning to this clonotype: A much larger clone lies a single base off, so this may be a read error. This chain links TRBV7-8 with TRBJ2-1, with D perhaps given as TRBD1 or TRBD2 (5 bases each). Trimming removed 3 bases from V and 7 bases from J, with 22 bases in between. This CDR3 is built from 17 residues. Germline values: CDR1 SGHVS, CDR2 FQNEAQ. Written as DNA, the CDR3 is TGTGCCAGCAGCTTGTCTTCCTGGGCTCTTGAGGGGAATGAGCAGTTCTTC. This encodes CASSLSSWALEGNEQFF.

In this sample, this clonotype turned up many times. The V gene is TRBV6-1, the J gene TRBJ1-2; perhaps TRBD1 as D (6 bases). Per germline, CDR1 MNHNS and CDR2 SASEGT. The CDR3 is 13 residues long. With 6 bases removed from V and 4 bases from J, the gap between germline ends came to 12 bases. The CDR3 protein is CASRGQGSYGYTF. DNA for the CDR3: TGTGCCAGCAGAGGGCAGGGGTCCTATGGCTACACCTTC.

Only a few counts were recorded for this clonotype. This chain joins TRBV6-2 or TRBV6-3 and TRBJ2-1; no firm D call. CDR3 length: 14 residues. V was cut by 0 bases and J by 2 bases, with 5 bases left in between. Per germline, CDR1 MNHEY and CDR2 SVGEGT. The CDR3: CASSYSAAYNEQFF. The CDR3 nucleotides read TGTGCCAGCAGTTACTCAGCTGCCTACAATGAGCAGTTCTTC.

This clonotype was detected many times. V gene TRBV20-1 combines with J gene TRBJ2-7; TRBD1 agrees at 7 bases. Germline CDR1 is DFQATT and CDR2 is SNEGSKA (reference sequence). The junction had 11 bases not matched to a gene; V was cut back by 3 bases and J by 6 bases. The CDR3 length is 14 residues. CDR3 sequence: CSASKTGSSGEQYF. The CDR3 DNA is TGCAGTGCTAGCAAGACAGGGTCCTCTGGCGAGCAGTACTTC.

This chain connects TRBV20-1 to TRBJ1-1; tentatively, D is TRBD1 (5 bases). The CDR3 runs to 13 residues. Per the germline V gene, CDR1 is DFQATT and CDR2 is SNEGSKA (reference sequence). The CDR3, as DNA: TGCAGGCTCCTGAGGGGAGGAAATACTGAAGCTTTCTTT. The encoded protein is CRLLRGGNTEAFF.

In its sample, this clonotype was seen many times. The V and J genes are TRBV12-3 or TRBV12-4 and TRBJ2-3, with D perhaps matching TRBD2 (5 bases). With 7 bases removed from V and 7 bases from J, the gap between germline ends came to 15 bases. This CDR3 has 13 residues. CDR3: CASKADLRNTQYF. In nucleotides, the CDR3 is TGTGCCAGCAAGGCGGACTTAAGGAATACGCAGTATTTT.

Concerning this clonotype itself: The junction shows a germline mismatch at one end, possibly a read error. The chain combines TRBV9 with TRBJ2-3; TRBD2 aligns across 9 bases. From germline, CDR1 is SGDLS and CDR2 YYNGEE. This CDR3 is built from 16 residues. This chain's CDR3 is CASSVMAGGGRDTQYF. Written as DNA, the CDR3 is TGTGCCAGCAGCGTGATGGCGGGAGGGGGGAGAGATACGCAGTATTTC.

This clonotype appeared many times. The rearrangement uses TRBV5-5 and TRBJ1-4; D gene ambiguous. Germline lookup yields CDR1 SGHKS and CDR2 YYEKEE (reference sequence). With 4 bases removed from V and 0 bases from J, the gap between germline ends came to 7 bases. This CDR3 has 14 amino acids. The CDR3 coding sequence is TGTGCCAGCAGCCTAATCACAACTAATGAAAAACTGTTTTTT. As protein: CASSLITTNEKLFF.

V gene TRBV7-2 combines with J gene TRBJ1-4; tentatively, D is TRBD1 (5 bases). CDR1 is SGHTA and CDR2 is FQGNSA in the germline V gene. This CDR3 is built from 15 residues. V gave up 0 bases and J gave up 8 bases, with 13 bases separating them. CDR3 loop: CASSLAWGDQEKLFF. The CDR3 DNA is TGTGCCAGCAGCTTAGCGTGGGGGGATCAGGAAAAACTGTTTTTT.

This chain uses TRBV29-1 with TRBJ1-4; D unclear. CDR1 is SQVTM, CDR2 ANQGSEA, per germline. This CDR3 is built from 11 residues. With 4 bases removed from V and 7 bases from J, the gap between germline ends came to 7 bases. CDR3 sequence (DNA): TGCAGCGTTGCGGAGGGTGAAAAACTGTTTTTT. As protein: CSVAEGEKLFF. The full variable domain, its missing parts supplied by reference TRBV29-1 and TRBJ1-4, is SAVISQKPSRDICQRGTSLTIQCQVDSQVTMMFWYRQQPGQSLTLIATANQGSEATYESGFVIDKFPISRPNLTFSTLTVSNMSPEDSSIYLCSVAEGEKLFFGSGTQLSVL.

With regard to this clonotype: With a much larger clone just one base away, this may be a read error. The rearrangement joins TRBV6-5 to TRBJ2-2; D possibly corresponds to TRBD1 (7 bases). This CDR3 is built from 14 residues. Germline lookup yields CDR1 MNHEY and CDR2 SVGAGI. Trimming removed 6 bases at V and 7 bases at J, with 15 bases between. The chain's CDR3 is CASRGQGEVGELFF. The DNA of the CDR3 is TGTGCCAGCAGGGGGCAGGGGGAGGTCGGGGAGCTGTTTTTT.

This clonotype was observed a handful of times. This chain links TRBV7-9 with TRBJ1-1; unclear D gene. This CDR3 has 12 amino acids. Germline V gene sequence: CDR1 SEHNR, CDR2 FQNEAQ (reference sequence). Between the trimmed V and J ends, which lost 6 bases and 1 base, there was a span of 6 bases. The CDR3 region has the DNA TGTGCCAGCAGAACAGAGAACACTGAAGCTTTCTTT. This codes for CASRTENTEAFF.